Sequencing of this T cell receptor (beta chain) was carried out in a study of shared clonotypes between healthy human individuals. Study-level background: Donor ages ranged 18 to 49 years: a couple of women, a few men.

This CDR3 region has 11 residues. From germline, CDR1 is GTSNPN and CDR2 SVGIG (reference sequence). Trimming cost V 4 bases and J 2 bases, with 5 bases left between them. Naive CD8 cells were CD45RO-negative, positively selected for CCR7, excluding terminally differentiated effector memory CD45RA+ cells. In the case of this clone: Its antigen is not known.

Findings and caveats of the study: Memory subsets had estimated richness that was generally smaller than that of naive subsets. What rarefaction showed was incomplete sorted-subset sequencing despite large depth.

Genomic DNA of each subset was evenly split across several immunoSEQ plates. Clones were sequenced by immunoSEQ multiplex PCR, and TCRdb holds only the in-frame ones, with some missing. The table shows some 2 million clones, with roughly 94% occurring only once. J is TRBJ1-1 and V is TRBV30; no clear D gene. Sequenced sample: naive CD8+ T cells sorted from blood. The clonotype was recovered from a man aged 18 to 29 in good health. CDR3 sequence: CAWTDNTEAFF. In DNA form, the CDR3 reads TGTGCCTGGACAGATAACACTGAAGCTTTCTTT.